The rows below give T cell receptor beta chains drawn from one sample of a study of identical twins. Via MiXCR, TCRdb re-called the 5' RACE reads, giving one row per CDR3 protein. The data hold 350,000 or so distinct CDR3 sequences, with roughly 12% observed a single time. The data also belong to a second study, concerning yellow fever vaccine responses in identical twins.

Sequenced: CD8+ T cells sorted from blood. The receptors were gathered from a woman aged 18-29 years in good health. The CDR3 runs from the conserved cysteine through the conserved F or W. Each record gives: V gene, J gene, CDR3 protein.

v_gene: TRBV6-4
j_gene: TRBJ2-1
CDR3aa: CASSDKSGTAGEQFF

v_gene: TRBV6-2/TRBV6-3
j_gene: TRBJ2-3
CDR3aa: CASSYSRREGRTDTQYF

v_gene: TRBV7-2
j_gene: TRBJ2-7
CDR3aa: CASSLVTGTYEQYF

v_gene: TRBV5-6
j_gene: TRBJ2-5
CDR3aa: CASSLATGMAETQYF

v_gene: TRBV6-2/TRBV6-3
j_gene: TRBJ2-1
CDR3aa: CASSYSLGTSVDEQFF

v_gene: TRBV20-1
j_gene: TRBJ2-2
CDR3aa: CSAKNSGRDGTGELFF

v_gene: TRBV9
j_gene: TRBJ1-1
CDR3aa: CASSVKRVDTEAFF

v_gene: TRBV24-1
j_gene: TRBJ2-2
CDR3aa: CATSGTSGRNLDTGELFF

v_gene: TRBV20-1
j_gene: TRBJ2-5
CDR3aa: CSARDSQGQGAYQETQYF

v_gene: TRBV2
j_gene: TRBJ2-6
CDR3aa: CASRDRDSGANVLTF

v_gene: TRBV29-1
j_gene: TRBJ1-3
CDR3aa: CSIQGATGNTIYF

v_gene: TRBV29-1
j_gene: TRBJ2-1
CDR3aa: CSVEDWGTSGIYNEQFF

v_gene: TRBV2
j_gene: TRBJ2-2
CDR3aa: CASSGVGRTNTGELFF

v_gene: TRBV27
j_gene: TRBJ2-7
CDR3aa: CASSWGRSYEQYF

v_gene: TRBV3-1
j_gene: TRBJ2-2
CDR3aa: CASSQEGGSGAGELFF

v_gene: TRBV11-2
j_gene: TRBJ2-1
CDR3aa: CASSLGQGNYNEQFF

v_gene: TRBV3-1
j_gene: TRBJ2-1
CDR3aa: CASSQTSGGASYNEQFF

v_gene: TRBV4-1
j_gene: TRBJ2-7
CDR3aa: CASSEAGQATYEQYF

v_gene: TRBV9
j_gene: TRBJ2-1
CDR3aa: CASSVEGGLAVSYNEQFF

v_gene: TRBV18
j_gene: TRBJ2-3
CDR3aa: CASSLTEKAGGRTDTQYF

v_gene: TRBV6-2/TRBV6-3
j_gene: TRBJ1-2
CDR3aa: CARGQGAFNYGYTF

v_gene: TRBV24-1
j_gene: TRBJ2-2
CDR3aa: CATSGPEGQGNTGELFF

v_gene: TRBV6-5
j_gene: TRBJ2-1
CDR3aa: CASSYSTSGGEYEQFF

v_gene: TRBV7-6
j_gene: TRBJ2-1
CDR3aa: CASSSTSVGDEQFF

v_gene: TRBV15
j_gene: TRBJ1-6
CDR3aa: CATSRDPDRVESPLHF

v_gene: TRBV28
j_gene: TRBJ2-5
CDR3aa: CASSPYRGTKETQYF

v_gene: TRBV20-1
j_gene: TRBJ2-1
CDR3aa: CSAGLAGSNEQFF

v_gene: TRBV4-1
j_gene: TRBJ1-2
CDR3aa: CASSQPNPGTYGYTF

v_gene: TRBV24-1
j_gene: TRBJ2-5
CDR3aa: CATSDSQGGDQETQYF

v_gene: TRBV27
j_gene: TRBJ2-7
CDR3aa: CASSPRDTAYEQYF

v_gene: TRBV12-3/TRBV12-4
j_gene: TRBJ1-6
CDR3aa: CASSSWISYNSPLHF

v_gene: TRBV11-2
j_gene: TRBJ2-1
CDR3aa: CASSLGWPSGSGEQFF

v_gene: TRBV9
j_gene: TRBJ2-1
CDR3aa: CASSVAGVWNEQFF

v_gene: TRBV4-1
j_gene: TRBJ2-3
CDR3aa: CASSQVGISSTDTQYF

v_gene: TRBV4-2
j_gene: TRBJ2-5
CDR3aa: CASSQTQGPQETQYF

v_gene: TRBV2
j_gene: TRBJ2-1
CDR3aa: CASHLPGTRYNEQFF

v_gene: TRBV9
j_gene: TRBJ2-7
CDR3aa: CASSASSHYEQYF

v_gene: TRBV25-1
j_gene: TRBJ2-5
CDR3aa: CASSDESVQETQYF

v_gene: TRBV27
j_gene: TRBJ2-2
CDR3aa: CASSPSKSGELFF

v_gene: TRBV7-9
j_gene: TRBJ2-1
CDR3aa: CASSFYSGGDNEQFF

v_gene: TRBV20-1
j_gene: TRBJ2-1
CDR3aa: CSASDPWDEQFF

v_gene: TRBV2
j_gene: TRBJ2-1
CDR3aa: CASSEVSYEQFF

v_gene: TRBV12-3/TRBV12-4
j_gene: TRBJ2-3
CDR3aa: CASSFHGTTDTQYF

v_gene: TRBV12-5
j_gene: TRBJ2-7
CDR3aa: CASGLGTNEQYF

v_gene: TRBV11-2
j_gene: TRBJ1-1
CDR3aa: CASWGAGLKAAFF

v_gene: TRBV27
j_gene: TRBJ2-5
CDR3aa: CASSHRDRGRETQYF

v_gene: TRBV12-3/TRBV12-4
j_gene: TRBJ2-1
CDR3aa: CASNTGTSSNEQFF

v_gene: TRBV4-1
j_gene: TRBJ1-6
CDR3aa: CASRSKTGLSSPLHF

v_gene: TRBV7-6
j_gene: TRBJ2-3
CDR3aa: CASEAMETSTDTQYF

v_gene: TRBV28
j_gene: TRBJ2-3
CDR3aa: CATNRASGTDTQYF

v_gene: TRBV7-8
j_gene: TRBJ1-5
CDR3aa: CASSARGNNQPQHF

v_gene: TRBV12-3/TRBV12-4
j_gene: TRBJ2-4
CDR3aa: CASTPRESKNIQYF

v_gene: TRBV6-1
j_gene: TRBJ2-3
CDR3aa: CASSDLGLAGGRDTQYF

v_gene: TRBV20-1
j_gene: TRBJ2-1
CDR3aa: CSASVDRGHNEQFF

v_gene: TRBV29-1
j_gene: TRBJ1-6
CDR3aa: CSVDTGQGSPLHF